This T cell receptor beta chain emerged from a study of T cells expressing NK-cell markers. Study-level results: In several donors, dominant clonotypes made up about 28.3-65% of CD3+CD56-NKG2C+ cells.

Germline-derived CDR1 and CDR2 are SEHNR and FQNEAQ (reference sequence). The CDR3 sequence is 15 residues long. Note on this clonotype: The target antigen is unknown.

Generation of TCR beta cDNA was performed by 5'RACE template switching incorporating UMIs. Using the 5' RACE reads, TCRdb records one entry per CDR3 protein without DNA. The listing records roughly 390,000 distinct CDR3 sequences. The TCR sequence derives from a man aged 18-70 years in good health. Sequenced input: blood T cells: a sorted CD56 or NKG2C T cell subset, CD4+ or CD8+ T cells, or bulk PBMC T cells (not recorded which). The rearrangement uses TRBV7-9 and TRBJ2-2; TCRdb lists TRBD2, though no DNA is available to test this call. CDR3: CASSLRIVNTGELFF.